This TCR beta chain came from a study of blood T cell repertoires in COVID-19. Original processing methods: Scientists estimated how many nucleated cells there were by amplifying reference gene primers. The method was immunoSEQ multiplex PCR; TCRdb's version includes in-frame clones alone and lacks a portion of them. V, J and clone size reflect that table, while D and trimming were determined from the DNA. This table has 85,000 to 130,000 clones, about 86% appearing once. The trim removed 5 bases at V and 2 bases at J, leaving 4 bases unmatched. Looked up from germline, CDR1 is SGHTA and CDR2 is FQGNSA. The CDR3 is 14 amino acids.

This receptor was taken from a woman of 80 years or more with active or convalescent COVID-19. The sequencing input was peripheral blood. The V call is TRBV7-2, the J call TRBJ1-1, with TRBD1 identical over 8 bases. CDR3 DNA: TGTGCCAGCAGCCGGGACAGGTTAAACACTGAAGCTTTCTTT. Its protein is CASSRDRLNTEAFF.